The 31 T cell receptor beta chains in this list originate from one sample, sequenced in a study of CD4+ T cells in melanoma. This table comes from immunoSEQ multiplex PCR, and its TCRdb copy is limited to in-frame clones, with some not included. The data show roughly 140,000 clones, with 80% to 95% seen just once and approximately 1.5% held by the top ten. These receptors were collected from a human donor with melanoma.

CDR3 in amino acids: CASSAVDSYTEAFF. CDR3 coding DNA: TGTGCCAGCAGTGCCGTTGACAGCTACACTGAAGCTTTCTTT. The rearrangement uses TRBV27 and TRBJ1-1, with a weak D call TRBD1 (5 bases). Looked up from germline, CDR1 is MNHEY and CDR2 is SMNVEV (reference sequence). V shed 5 bases and J shed 3 bases, with 13 bases lying between them. CDR3 length: 14 residues.

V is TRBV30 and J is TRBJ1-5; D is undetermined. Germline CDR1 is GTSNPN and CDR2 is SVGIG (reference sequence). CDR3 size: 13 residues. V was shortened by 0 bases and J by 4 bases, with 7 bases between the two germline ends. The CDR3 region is CAWSVRRNQPQHF. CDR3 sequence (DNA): TGTGCCTGGAGTGTACGTAGGAATCAGCCCCAGCATTTT.

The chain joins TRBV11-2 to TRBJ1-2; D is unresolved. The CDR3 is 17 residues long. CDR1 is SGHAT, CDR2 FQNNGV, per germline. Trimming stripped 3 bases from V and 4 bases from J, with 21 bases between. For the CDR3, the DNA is TGTGCCAGCAGCTTGGACCTAACGACGGAATTACTCTATGGCTACACCTTC. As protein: CASSLDLTTELLYGYTF. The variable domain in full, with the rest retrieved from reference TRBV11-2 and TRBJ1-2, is EAGVAQSPRYKIIEKRQSVAFWCNPISGHATLYWYQQILGQGPKLLIQFQNNGVVDDSQLPKDRFSAERLKGVDSTLKIQPAKLEDSAVYLCASSLDLTTELLYGYTFGSGTRLTVV.

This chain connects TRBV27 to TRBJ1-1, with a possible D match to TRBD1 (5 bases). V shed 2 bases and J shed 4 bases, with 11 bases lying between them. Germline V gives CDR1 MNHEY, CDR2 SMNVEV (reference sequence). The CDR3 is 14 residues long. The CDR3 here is CASSLGPQGTEAFF. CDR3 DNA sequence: TGTGCCAGCAGTTTAGGTCCCCAGGGCACTGAAGCTTTCTTT.

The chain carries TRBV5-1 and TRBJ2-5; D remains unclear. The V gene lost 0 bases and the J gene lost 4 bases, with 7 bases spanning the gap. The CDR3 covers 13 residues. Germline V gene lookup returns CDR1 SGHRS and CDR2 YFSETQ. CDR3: CASSLGGGETQYF. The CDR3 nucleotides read TGCGCCAGCAGCTTGGGCGGTGGAGAGACCCAGTACTTC.

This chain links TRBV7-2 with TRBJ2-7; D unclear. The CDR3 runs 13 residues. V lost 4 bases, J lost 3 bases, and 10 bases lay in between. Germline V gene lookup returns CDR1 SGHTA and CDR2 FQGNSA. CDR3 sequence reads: CASSSGPGYEQYF. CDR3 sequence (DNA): TGTGCCAGCAGCTCGGGCCCGGGCTACGAGCAGTACTTC.

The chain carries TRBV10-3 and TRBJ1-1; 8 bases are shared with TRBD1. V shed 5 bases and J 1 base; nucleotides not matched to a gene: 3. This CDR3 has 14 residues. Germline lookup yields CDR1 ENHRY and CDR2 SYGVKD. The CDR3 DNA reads TGTGCCATCAGTACAGGGGGGCCGAACACTGAAGCTTTCTTT. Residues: CAISTGGPNTEAFF.

The DNA of the CDR3 is TGTGCCAGCAGCTCGGATCGTGGGGAGCTGTTTTTT. Encoded protein: CASSSDRGELFF. The rearrangement links TRBV7-6 to TRBJ2-2; no reliable D call. The ends were cut back, 4 bases at V and 8 bases at J, with 8 bases in the middle. CDR1 SGHVS and CDR2 FNYEAQ come from the germline V gene. The CDR3 spans 12 residues.

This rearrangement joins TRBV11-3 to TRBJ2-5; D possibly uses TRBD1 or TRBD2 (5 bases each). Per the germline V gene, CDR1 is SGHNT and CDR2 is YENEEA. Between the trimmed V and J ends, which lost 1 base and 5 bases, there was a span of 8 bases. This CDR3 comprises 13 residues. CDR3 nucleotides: TGTGCCAGCAGCTTAGCCGGGGCGGAGACCCAGTACTTC. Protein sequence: CASSLAGAETQYF.

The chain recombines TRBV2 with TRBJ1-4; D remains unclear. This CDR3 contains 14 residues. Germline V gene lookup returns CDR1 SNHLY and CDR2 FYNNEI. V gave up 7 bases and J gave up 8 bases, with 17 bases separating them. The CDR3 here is CASKSGASGEKLFF. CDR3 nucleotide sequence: TGTGCCAGCAAATCGGGCGCATCGGGAGAAAAACTGTTTTTT.

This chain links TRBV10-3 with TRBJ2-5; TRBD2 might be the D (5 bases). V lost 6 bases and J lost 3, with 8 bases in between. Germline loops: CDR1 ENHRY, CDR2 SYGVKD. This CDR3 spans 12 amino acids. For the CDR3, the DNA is TGTGCCATCAGGAGCGGAGAAGAGACCCAGTACTTC. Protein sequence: CAIRSGEETQYF.

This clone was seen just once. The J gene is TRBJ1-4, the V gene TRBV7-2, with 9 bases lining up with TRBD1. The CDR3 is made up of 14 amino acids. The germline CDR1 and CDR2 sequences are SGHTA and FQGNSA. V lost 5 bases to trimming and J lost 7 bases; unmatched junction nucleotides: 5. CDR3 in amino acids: CASSRDRASEKLFF. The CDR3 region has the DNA TGTGCCAGCAGCCGGGACAGGGCAAGTGAAAAACTGTTTTTT.

The CDR3 loop is CASSIGGTNTEAFF. The CDR3 nucleotides are TGTGCCAGTAGTATTGGGGGGACCAACACTGAAGCTTTCTTT. The chain employs TRBV19 and TRBJ1-1; TRBD1 might be the D (5 bases). The CDR3 is 14 amino acids. V was pared by 3 bases and J by 2 bases, with 10 bases between. Germline loops: CDR1 LNHDA, CDR2 SQIVND (reference sequence).

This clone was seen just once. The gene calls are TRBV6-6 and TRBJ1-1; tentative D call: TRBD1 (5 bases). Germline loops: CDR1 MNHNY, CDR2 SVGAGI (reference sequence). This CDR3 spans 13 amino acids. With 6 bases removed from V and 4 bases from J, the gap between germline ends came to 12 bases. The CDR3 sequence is CASSRQGVTEAFF. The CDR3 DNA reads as TGTGCCAGCAGCCGACAAGGGGTCACTGAAGCTTTCTTT.

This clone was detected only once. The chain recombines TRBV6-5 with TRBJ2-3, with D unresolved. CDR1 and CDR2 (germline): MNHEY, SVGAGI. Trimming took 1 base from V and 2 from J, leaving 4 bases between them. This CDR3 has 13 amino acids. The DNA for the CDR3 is TGTGCCAGCAGTTACTGGATCACAGATACGCAGTATTTT. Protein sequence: CASSYWITDTQYF.

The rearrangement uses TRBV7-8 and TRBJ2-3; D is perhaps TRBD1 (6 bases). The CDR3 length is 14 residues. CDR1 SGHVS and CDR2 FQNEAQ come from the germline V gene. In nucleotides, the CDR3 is TGTGCTTCGCTGGGCAGTATGGGGGCCAATACGCAGTATTTT. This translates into CASLGSMGANTQYF. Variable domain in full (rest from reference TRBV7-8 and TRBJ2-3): GAGVSQSPRYKVAKRGQDVALRCDPISGHVSLFWYQQALGQGPEFLTYFQNEAQLDKSGLPSDRFFAERPEGSVSTLKIQRTQQEDSAVYLCASLGSMGANTQYFGPGTRLTVL.

CDR3 DNA sequence: TGCGCCAGCAGCCAAGTGGGCTCATCTAACTATGGCTACACCTTC. This encodes CASSQVGSSNYGYTF. The chain carries TRBV4-1 and TRBJ1-2; D not certain. Trimming shortened V by 1 base and J by 0 bases, and 9 bases separated the two germline ends. This CDR3 region has 15 residues. Germline CDR1 is MGHRA and CDR2 is YSYEKL.

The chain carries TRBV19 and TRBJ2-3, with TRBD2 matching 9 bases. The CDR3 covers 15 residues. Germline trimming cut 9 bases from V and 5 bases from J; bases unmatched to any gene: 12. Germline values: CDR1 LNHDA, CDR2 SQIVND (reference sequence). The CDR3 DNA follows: TGTGCCAGCTCCATCGGGACTAGCTTTCGAGATACGCAGTATTTT. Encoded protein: CASSIGTSFRDTQYF.

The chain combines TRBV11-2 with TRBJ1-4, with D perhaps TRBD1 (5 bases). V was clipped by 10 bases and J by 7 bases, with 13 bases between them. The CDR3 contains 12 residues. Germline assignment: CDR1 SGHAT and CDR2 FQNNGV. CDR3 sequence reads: CATSRGPEKLFF. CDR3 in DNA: TGTGCCACTTCGAGGGGTCCTGAAAAACTGTTTTTT.

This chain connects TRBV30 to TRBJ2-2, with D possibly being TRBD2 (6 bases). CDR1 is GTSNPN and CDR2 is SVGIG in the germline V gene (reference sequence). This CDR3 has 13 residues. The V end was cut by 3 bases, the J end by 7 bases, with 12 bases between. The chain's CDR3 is CAWSPWGGGELFF. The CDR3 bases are TGTGCCTGGAGCCCCTGGGGAGGCGGGGAGCTGTTTTTT.

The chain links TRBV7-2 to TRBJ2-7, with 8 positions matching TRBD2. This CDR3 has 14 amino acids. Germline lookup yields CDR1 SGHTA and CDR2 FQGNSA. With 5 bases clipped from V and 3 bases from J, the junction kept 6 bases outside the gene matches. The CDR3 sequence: CASSQTSGLYEQYF. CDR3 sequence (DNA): TGTGCCAGCAGCCAAACTAGCGGCCTCTACGAGCAGTACTTC.

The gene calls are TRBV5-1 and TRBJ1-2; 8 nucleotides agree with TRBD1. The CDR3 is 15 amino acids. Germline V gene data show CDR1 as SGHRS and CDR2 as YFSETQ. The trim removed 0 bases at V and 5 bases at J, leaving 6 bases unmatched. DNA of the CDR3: TGCGCCAGCAGCTTGGCAGGACAGGGTGGATATGGCTACACCTTC. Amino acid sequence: CASSLAGQGGYGYTF.

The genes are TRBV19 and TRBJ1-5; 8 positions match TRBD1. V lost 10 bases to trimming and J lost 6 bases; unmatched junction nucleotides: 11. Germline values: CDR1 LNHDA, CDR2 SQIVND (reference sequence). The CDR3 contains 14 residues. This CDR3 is CATVGQGRSQPQHF. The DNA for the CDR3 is TGTGCCACCGTTGGACAGGGTAGATCTCAGCCCCAGCATTTT.

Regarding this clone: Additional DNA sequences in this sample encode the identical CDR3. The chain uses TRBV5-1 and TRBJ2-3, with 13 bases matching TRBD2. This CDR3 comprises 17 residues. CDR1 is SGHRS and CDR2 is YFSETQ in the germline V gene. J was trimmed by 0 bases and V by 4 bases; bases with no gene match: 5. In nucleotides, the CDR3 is TGCGCCAGCAGCCCTGGACTAGCGGGGGACAGCACAGATACGCAGTATTTT. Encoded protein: CASSPGLAGDSTDTQYF.

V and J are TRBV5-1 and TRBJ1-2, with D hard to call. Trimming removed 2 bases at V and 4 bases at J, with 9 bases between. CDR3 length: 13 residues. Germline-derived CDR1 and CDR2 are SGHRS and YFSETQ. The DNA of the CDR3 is TGCGCCAGCAGCTTATCAACCCGCTATGGCTACACCTTC. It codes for CASSLSTRYGYTF. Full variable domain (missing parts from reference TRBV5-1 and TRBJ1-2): KAGVTQTPRYLIKTRGQQVTLSCSPISGHRSVSWYQQTPGQGLQFLFEYFSETQRNKGNFPGRFSGRQFSNSRSEMNVSTLELGDSALYLCASSLSTRYGYTFGSGTRLTVV.

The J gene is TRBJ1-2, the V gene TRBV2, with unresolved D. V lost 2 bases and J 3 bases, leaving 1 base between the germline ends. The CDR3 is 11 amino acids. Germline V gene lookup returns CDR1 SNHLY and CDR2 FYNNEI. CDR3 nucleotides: TGTGCCAGCAGTGAACACTATGGCTACACCTTC. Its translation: CASSEHYGYTF.

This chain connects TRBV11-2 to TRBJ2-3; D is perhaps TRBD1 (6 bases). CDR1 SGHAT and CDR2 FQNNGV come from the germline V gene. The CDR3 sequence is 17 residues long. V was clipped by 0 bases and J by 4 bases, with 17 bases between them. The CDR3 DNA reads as TGTGCCAGCAGCTTAGACTACAGGGCTGCAGGTGCAGATACGCAGTATTTT. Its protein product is CASSLDYRAAGADTQYF.

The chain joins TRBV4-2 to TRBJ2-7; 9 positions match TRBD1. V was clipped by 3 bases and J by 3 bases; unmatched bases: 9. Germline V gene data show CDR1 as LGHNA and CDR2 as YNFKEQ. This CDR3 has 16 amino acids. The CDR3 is CASSQDRNRGLYEQYF. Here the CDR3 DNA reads TGTGCCAGCAGCCAGGACCGAAACAGGGGGCTCTACGAGCAGTACTTC.

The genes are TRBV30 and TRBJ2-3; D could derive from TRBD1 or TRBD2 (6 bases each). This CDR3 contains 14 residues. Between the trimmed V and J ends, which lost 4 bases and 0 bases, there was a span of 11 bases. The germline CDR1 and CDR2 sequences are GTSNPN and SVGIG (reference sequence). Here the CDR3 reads CAWTTGTSTDTQYF. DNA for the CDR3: TGTGCCTGGACAACAGGGACTAGCACAGATACGCAGTATTTT.

CDR3 loop: CASSADVSGANVLTF. CDR3 coding DNA: TGTGCCAGCAGCGCTGACGTCTCTGGGGCCAACGTCCTGACTTTC. The chain uses TRBV9 and TRBJ2-6; D remains unclear. Trimming removed 3 bases at V and 0 bases at J, with 7 bases between. The CDR3 length is 15 residues. Germline-derived CDR1 and CDR2 are SGDLS and YYNGEE.

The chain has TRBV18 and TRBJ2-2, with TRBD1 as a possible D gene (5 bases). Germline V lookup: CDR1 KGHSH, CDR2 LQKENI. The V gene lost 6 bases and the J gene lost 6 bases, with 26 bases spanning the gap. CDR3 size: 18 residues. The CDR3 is CASSPRQTSNFSPGELFF. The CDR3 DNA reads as TGTGCCAGCTCGCCGAGACAGACCTCCAACTTCTCTCCCGGGGAGCTGTTTTTT.